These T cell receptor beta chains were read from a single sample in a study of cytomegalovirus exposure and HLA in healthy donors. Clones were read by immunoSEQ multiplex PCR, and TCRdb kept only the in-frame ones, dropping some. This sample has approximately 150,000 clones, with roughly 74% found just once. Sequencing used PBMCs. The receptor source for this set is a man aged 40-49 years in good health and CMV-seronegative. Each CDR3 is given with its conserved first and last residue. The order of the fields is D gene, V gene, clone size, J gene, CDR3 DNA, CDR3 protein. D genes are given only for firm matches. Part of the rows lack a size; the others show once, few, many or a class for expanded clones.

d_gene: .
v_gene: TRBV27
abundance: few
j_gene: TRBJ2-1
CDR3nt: TGTGCCAGCAGTGCCCTCCCTCCCCACATATCCTACAATGAGCAGTTCTTC
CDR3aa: CASSALPPHISYNEQFF

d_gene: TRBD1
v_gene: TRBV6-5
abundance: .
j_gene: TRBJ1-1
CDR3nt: TGTGCCAGCAGTGAACAGGGGAGGACTGAAGCTTTCTTT
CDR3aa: CASSEQGRTEAFF

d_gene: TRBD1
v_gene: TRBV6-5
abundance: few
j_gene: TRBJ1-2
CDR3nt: TGTGCCAGCAGTGGGACAGCTAACTATGGCTACACCTTC
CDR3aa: CASSGTANYGYTF

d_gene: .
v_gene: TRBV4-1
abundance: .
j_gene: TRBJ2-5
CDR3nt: TGCGCCAGCAGCCAAGGGGGGGGGCGAGGGGAGACCCAGTACTTC
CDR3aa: CASSQGGGRGETQYF

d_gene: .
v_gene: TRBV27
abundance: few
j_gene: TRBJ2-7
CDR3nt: TGTGCCAGCAGTCCCCGCCGCGCCAGCGGCTCCTACGAGCAGTACTTC
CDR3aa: CASSPRRASGSYEQYF

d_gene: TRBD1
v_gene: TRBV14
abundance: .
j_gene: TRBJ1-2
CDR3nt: TGTGCCAGCAGCCAAACAGGGGAAGACTATGGCTACACCTTC
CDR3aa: CASSQTGEDYGYTF

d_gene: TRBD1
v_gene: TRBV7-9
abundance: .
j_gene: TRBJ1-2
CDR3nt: TGTGCCAGCAGCTTAGGACAGGGCGCTTATGGCTACACCTTC
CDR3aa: CASSLGQGAYGYTF

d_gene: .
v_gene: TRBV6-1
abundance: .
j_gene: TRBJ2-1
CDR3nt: TGTGCCAGCAGTGACGCATGGGAGCAGCAGTTCTTC
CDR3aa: CASSDAWEQQFF

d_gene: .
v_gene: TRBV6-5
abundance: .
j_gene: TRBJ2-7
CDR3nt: TGTGCCAGCAGTTACGAGACAGGCTACGAGCAGTACTTC
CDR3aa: CASSYETGYEQYF

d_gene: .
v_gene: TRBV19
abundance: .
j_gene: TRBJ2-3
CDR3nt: TGTGCCAGTAGTATACGGTGGACCAGGGGTGCAGATACGCAGTATTTT
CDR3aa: CASSIRWTRGADTQYF

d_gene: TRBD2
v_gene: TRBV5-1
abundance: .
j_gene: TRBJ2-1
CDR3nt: TGCGCCAGCAGCTCCGAGGCGGGGACTAGCGGGGGGCAGTTCTTC
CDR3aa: CASSSEAGTSGGQFF

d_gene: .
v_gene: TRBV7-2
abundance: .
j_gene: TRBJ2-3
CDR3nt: TGTGCCAGCAGCTTCCCGCGGACAGATACGCAGTATTTT
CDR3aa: CASSFPRTDTQYF

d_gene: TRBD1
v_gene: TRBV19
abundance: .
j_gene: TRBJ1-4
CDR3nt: TGTGCCAGTAGTATGGGGCCGGACAGGGGGCTGTATGAGGAAAAACTGTTTTTT
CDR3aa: CASSMGPDRGLYEEKLFF

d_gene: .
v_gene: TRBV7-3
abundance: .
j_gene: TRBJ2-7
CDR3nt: TGTGCCAGCAGCTTAATGACAGGAGATATCTACGAGCAGTACTTC
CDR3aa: CASSLMTGDIYEQYF

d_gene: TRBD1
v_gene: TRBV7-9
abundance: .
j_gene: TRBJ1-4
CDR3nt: TGTGCCAGCAGCTTAGGACAGGGCAGGGAAAAACTGTTTTTT
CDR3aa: CASSLGQGREKLFF

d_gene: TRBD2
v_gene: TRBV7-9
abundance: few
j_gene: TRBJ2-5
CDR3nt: TGTGCCAGCAGCCCCTCCGGGACTAGCGGGGTGTTACAAGAGACCCAGTACTTC
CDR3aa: CASSPSGTSGVLQETQYF

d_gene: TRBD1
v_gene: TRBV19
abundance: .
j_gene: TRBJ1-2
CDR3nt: TGTGCCAGTAGTATCCTGACAGGGGTACCCAACTATGGCTACACCTTC
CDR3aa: CASSILTGVPNYGYTF

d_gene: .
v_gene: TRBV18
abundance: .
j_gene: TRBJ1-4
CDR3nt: TGTGCCAGCACCCAGGGGCTAGATGAAAAACTGTTTTTT
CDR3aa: CASTQGLDEKLFF

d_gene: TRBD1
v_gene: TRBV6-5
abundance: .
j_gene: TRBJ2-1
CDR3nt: TGTGCCAGCAGTTCCCCCCGAGACAGGGGCTACAATGAGCAGTTCTTC
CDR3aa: CASSSPRDRGYNEQFF

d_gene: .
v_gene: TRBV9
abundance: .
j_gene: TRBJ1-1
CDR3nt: TGTGCCAGCAGCGCTCACATCAGGGTCGAAGGGACTGAAGCTTTCTTT
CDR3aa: CASSAHIRVEGTEAFF

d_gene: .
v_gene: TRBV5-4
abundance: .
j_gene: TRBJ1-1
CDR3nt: TGTGCCAGCAGCCGGATGACAGGCTTTGAGATAGATACTGAAGCTTTCTTT
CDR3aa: CASSRMTGFEIDTEAFF

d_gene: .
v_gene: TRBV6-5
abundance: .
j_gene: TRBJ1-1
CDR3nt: TGTGCCACGGAGGGAGGGGGGAACACTGAAGCTTTCTTT
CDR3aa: CATEGGGNTEAFF

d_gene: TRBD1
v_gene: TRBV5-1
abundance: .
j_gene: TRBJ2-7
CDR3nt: TGCGCCAGCAGCTTGGGACAGGGGAACTACGAGCAGTACTTC
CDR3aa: CASSLGQGNYEQYF

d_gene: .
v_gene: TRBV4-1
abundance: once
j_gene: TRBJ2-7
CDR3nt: TGCGCCAGCAGCCACACAGCAGGCTACGAGCAGTACTTC
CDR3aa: CASSHTAGYEQYF

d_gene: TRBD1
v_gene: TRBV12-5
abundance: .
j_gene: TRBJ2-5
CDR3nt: TGTGCTAGTGGTTTGTCTCCGACAGGGGGGCGCCAAGAGACCCAGTACTTC
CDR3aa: CASGLSPTGGRQETQYF

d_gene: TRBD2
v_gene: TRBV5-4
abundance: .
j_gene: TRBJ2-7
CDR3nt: TGTGCCAGCAGCTTGAGCGGGGGAGACGACGAGCAGTACTTC
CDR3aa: CASSLSGGDDEQYF

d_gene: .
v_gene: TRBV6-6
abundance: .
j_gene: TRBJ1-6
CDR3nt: TGTGCCAGCAGTTTAATCAATTCACCCCTCCACTTT
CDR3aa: CASSLINSPLHF

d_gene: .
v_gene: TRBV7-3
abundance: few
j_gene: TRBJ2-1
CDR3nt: TGTGCCAGCAGCTCGTCCCCCTTTACAGGCCATGAGCAGTTCTTC
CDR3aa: CASSSSPFTGHEQFF

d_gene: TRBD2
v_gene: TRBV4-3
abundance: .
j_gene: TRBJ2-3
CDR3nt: TGCGCCAGCAGCCAGGGTGCGGGGGGGCGGGATACGCAGTATTTT
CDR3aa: CASSQGAGGRDTQYF

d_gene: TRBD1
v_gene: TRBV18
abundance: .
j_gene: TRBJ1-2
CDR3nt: TGTGCCAGCTCAGGGGACAGCGCTAACTATGGCTACACCTTC
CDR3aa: CASSGDSANYGYTF

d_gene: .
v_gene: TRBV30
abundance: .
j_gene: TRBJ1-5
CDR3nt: TGTGCCTGGAGTGTGGCGACAGGTGGACAGCCCCAGCATTTT
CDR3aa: CAWSVATGGQPQHF

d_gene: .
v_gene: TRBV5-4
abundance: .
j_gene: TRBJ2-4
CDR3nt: TGTGCCAGCAGCGAACAGGGTGTAGCCAAAAACATTCAGTACTTC
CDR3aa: CASSEQGVAKNIQYF

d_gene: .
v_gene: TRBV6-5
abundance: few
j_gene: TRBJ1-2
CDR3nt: TGTGCCAGCAGTTACTACGCAGGGGCGAACTATGGCTACACCTTC
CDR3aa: CASSYYAGANYGYTF

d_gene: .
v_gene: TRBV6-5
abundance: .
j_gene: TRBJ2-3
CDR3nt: TGTGCCAGCAGTTACTCTAGCGGACCTAGCACAGATACGCAGTATTTT
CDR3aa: CASSYSSGPSTDTQYF

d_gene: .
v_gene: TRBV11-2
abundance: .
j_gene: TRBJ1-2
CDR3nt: TGTGCCAGCAGCTCCCGGACAGAGAACTATGGCTACACCTTC
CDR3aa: CASSSRTENYGYTF

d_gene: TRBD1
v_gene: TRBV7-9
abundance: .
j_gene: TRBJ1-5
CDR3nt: TGTGCCAGCAGCCCTCCAGGGGGGAGTCAGCCCCAGCATTTT
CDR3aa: CASSPPGGSQPQHF

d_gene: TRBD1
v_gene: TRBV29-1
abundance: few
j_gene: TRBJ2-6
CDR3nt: TGCAGCGTTAGGGGGCCTGGGGCCAACGTCCTGACTTTC
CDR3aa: CSVRGPGANVLTF

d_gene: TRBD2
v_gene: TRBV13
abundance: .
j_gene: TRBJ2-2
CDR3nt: TGTGCCAGCAGCTTTTTATCTAGCGGGGGCCCCGGGGCCGGGGAGCTGTTTTTT
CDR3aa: CASSFLSSGGPGAGELFF

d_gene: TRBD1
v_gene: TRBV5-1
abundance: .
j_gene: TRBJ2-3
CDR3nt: TGCGCCAGCAGCTTGGAACAGGGGGGACCAGATACGCAGTATTTT
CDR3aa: CASSLEQGGPDTQYF

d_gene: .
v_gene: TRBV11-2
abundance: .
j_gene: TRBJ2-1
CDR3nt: TGTGCCAGCAGCTTAATTGGCCCGGCAGGGGACTACAATGAGCAGTTCTTC
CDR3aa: CASSLIGPAGDYNEQFF

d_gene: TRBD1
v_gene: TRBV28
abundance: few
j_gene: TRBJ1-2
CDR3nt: TGTGCCAGCAGTGCCGGGACAGGGGAAAACTATGGCTACACCTTC
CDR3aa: CASSAGTGENYGYTF

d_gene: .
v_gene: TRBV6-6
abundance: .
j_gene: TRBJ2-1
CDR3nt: TGTGCCAGCAGTTACACAGGGAACTACAATGAGCAGTTCTTC
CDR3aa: CASSYTGNYNEQFF

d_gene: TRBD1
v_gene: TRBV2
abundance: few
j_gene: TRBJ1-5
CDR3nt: TGTGCCAGCAGTGGGACAGGGGGAAATCAGCCCCAGCATTTT
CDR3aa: CASSGTGGNQPQHF

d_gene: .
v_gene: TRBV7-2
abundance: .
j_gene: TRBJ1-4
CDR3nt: TGTGCCAGCAGCTCGGGTTCCTCTTGGGAAAAACTGTTTTTT
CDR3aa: CASSSGSSWEKLFF

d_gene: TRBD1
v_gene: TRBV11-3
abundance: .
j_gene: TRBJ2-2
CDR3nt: TGTGCCAGCAGCCTAAGGACAGGGGTAAACACCGGGGAGCTGTTTTTT
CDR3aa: CASSLRTGVNTGELFF

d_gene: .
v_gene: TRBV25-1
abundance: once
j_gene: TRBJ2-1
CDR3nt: TGTGCCAGCAGTGAATCCCGGGGACGGCCCGGGGGAAATGAGCAGTTCTTC
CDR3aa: CASSESRGRPGGNEQFF

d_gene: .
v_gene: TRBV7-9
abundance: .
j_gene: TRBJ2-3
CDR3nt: TGTGCCAGCAGCCCCCACAGGGCTGGTACGCAGTATTTT
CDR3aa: CASSPHRAGTQYF